A single sample gave rise to the 21 T cell receptor beta chains below, sequenced in a study of glioma-infiltrating T cells after dendritic cell vaccination. Assay: immunoSEQ multiplex PCR; the TCRdb copy retains only in-frame clones and omits some. The table has approximately 64,000 clones, approximately 78% seen once. Specimen: blood, collected before dendritic cell vaccination. These receptors were collected from a human donor with glioblastoma.

The CDR3 reads CASRTTVNTEAFF. Written as DNA, the CDR3 is TGTGCCAGCAGGACGACAGTGAACACTGAAGCTTTCTTT. This rearrangement joins TRBV6-6 to TRBJ1-1; TRBD1 is a possible D gene (5 bases). There are 13 residues in the CDR3. Germline CDR1 is MNHNY and CDR2 is SVGAGI (reference sequence). The germline V and J ends were trimmed by 6 bases and 0 bases, with 8 bases remaining between them.

This rearrangement joins TRBV7-8 to TRBJ2-5, with 8 positions matching TRBD2. V lost 5 bases and J lost 7; bases outside the gene matches: 21. The germline V gene encodes CDR1 SGHVS and CDR2 FQNEAQ. The CDR3 contains 18 residues. The CDR3 sequence: CASSPREDIGLARRTQYF. CDR3 nucleotide sequence: TGTGCCAGCAGCCCCCGGGAGGACATCGGACTAGCCCGCAGGACCCAGTACTTC.

The chain uses TRBV9 and TRBJ1-2; 8 positions match TRBD1. The V and J ends lost 0 bases and 9 bases, in that order; junction bases with no gene match: 4. CDR1 and CDR2 (germline): SGDLS, YYNGEE. The CDR3 totals 13 residues. CDR3 loop: CASSVGQGNRYTF. The DNA of the CDR3 is TGTGCCAGCAGCGTAGGACAGGGGAATCGCTACACCTTC.

This clone was counted between two and nine times. V gene TRBV5-1 combines with J gene TRBJ2-7; the match to TRBD1 covers 7 bases. CDR1 is SGHRS and CDR2 is YFSETQ in the germline V gene. This CDR3 contains 14 residues. J gave up 2 bases and V 7 bases, and 9 bases lay outside the gene matches. The CDR3 is CASRTGTATYEQYF. The CDR3 region has the DNA TGCGCCAGCCGAACCGGGACAGCAACCTACGAGCAGTACTTC.

This rearrangement joins TRBV6-5 to TRBJ1-1; D might be TRBD1 (5 bases). The CDR3 loop spans 13 amino acids. V was pared by 5 bases and J by 0 bases, with 7 bases between. Germline V gene sequence: CDR1 MNHEY, CDR2 SVGAGI. In DNA, the CDR3 is TGTGCCAGCAGTGAGACAGTGAACACTGAAGCTTTCTTT. Its protein product is CASSETVNTEAFF.

CDR3 region: CASSFGSGEYTDTQYF. The CDR3 DNA follows: TGTGCCAGCAGCTTCGGTAGCGGGGAGTACACAGATACGCAGTATTTT. The V gene is TRBV7-2, the J gene TRBJ2-3; 8 bases map to TRBD2. J lost 2 bases, V lost 3 bases, and 7 bases had no gene match. The CDR3 covers 16 residues. CDR1 and CDR2 (germline): SGHTA, FQGNSA.

The rearrangement links TRBV5-4 to TRBJ2-3, with 8 bases aligning to TRBD2. Germline trimming cut 4 bases from V and 2 bases from J; bases unmatched to any gene: 6. From germline, CDR1 is SGHNT and CDR2 YYREEE (reference sequence). The CDR3 extends over 15 amino acids. The CDR3 reads CASSHREGPTDTQYF. The CDR3 nucleotides are TGTGCCAGCAGCCACCGGGAGGGCCCCACAGATACGCAGTATTTT.

The rearrangement links TRBV7-8 to TRBJ1-5, with D unresolved. The V end lost 0 bases, the J end lost 0 bases, and 9 bases lay between the germline ends. From germline, CDR1 is SGHVS and CDR2 FQNEAQ. The CDR3 runs 16 residues. CDR3 sequence: CASSLATFNSNQPQHF. CDR3 coding DNA: TGTGCCAGCAGCTTAGCAACTTTCAATAGCAATCAGCCCCAGCATTTT.

This chain links TRBV2 with TRBJ1-4; tentatively, D is TRBD1 (6 bases). V lost 6 bases, J lost 7 bases, and 12 bases lay in between. The length of the CDR3 is 13 residues. Germline CDR1 SNHLY, CDR2 FYNNEI. The CDR3 loop is CASSAQGFEKLFF. The DNA of the CDR3 is TGTGCCAGCAGCGCTCAGGGGTTTGAAAAACTGTTTTTT.

This clone was counted a single time. V is TRBV18 and J is TRBJ1-2; tentatively, D is TRBD1 (5 bases). V lost 5 bases to trimming and J lost 5 bases, with 9 bases between them. CDR1 and CDR2 from the germline V gene are KGHSH and LQKENI. The CDR3 spans 12 residues. The CDR3 DNA is TGTGCCAGCTCAGCCGACAGATATGGCTACACCTTC. Its protein product is CASSADRYGYTF.

V gene TRBV28 combines with J gene TRBJ2-6; D might be TRBD1 (5 bases). The CDR3 is 15 amino acids. Trimming left V 3 bases short and J 5 bases short, with 11 bases between. Germline CDR1 reads MDHEN; CDR2 reads SYDVKM. This CDR3 reads CASSFFRERANVLTF. In DNA form, the CDR3 reads TGTGCCAGCAGTTTCTTCAGGGAAAGGGCCAACGTCCTGACTTTC.

The chain joins TRBV28 to TRBJ2-7; 8 nucleotides match TRBD1. The CDR3 has 16 amino acids. Germline CDR1 MDHEN, CDR2 SYDVKM. V dropped 8 bases and J dropped 4; count of bases not matched to a gene: 16. For the CDR3, the DNA is TGTGCCAGCGAGCCCGCCCAGGGGGCGAGGGCGTACGAGCAGTACTTC. Protein: CASEPAQGARAYEQYF.

The rearrangement joins TRBV2 to TRBJ2-7, with D hard to call. V lost 4 bases and J 3 bases, leaving 4 bases between the germline ends. Germline V gene data show CDR1 as SNHLY and CDR2 as FYNNEI. This CDR3 has 11 residues. CDR3 nucleotides: TGTGCCAGCAGTGCAAACTACGAGCAGTACTTC. Translation: CASSANYEQYF.

CDR3 coding DNA: TGTGCCAGCTCACCACCCGGGGAAGGGTACTATGGCTACACCTTC. It codes for CASSPPGEGYYGYTF. The chain uses TRBV18 and TRBJ1-2; D not resolved. Germline assignment: CDR1 KGHSH and CDR2 LQKENI. V dropped 0 bases and J dropped 3 bases, with 11 bases sitting between them. The CDR3 sequence is 15 residues long. Together with reference TRBV18 and TRBJ1-2, the CDR3 gives the full variable domain: NAGVMQNPRHLVRRRGQEARLRCSPMKGHSHVYWYRQLPEEGLKFMVYLQKENIIDESGMPKERFSAEFPKEGPSILRIQQVVRGDSAAYFCASSPPGEGYYGYTFGSGTRLTVV.

The V and J genes are TRBV2 and TRBJ2-7; no clear D gene. This CDR3 is built from 13 residues. Germline CDR1 reads SNHLY; CDR2 reads FYNNEI. Trimming removed 6 bases from V and 1 base from J, with 10 bases in between. The CDR3 region is CASRSTFSYEQYF. CDR3 bases: TGTGCCAGCAGGTCGACATTTTCCTACGAGCAGTACTTC.

Here the CDR3 DNA reads TGTGCCAGCAGGGGACTCTTAGGGTCCTACGAGCAGTACTTC. The encoded protein is CASRGLLGSYEQYF. The V gene is TRBV28, the J gene TRBJ2-7, with a possible D match to TRBD2 (6 bases). CDR3 length equals 14 residues. Looked up from germline, CDR1 is MDHEN and CDR2 is SYDVKM. Trimming cost V 6 bases and J 1 base, with 13 bases left between them.

This clone is medium-sized. The gene calls are TRBV7-8 and TRBJ2-2; D is unclear. This CDR3 has 15 amino acids. Trimming pared 5 bases from V and 6 bases from J, leaving 16 bases between. Germline V gene data show CDR1 as SGHVS and CDR2 as FQNEAQ. The CDR3 reads CASSPRLDSAGELFF. CDR3 DNA sequence: TGTGCCAGCAGCCCTCGTTTAGATTCGGCCGGGGAGCTGTTTTTT.

V and J are TRBV5-1 and TRBJ2-3; possibly TRBD1 for D (6 bases). This CDR3 region has 16 residues. Germline V gene sequence: CDR1 SGHRS, CDR2 YFSETQ. V gave up 1 base and J gave up 2 bases, with 14 bases separating them. CDR3 in DNA: TGCGCCAGCAGCTTGTCGGGACAACCGTCCACAGATACGCAGTATTTT. It codes for CASSLSGQPSTDTQYF.

The rearrangement links TRBV6-1 to TRBJ2-1; D ambiguous. Germline V gene lookup returns CDR1 MNHNS and CDR2 SASEGT. Trimming took 6 bases from V and 8 from J, leaving 17 bases between them. The CDR3 totals 14 residues. In DNA form, the CDR3 reads TGTGCCAGCAGGACACACCTCACGGTGGATGAGCAGTTCTTC. It encodes CASRTHLTVDEQFF.

The CDR3 loop is CAWRQNGVEAFF. The CDR3 DNA reads as TGTGCCTGGAGACAAAACGGGGTTGAAGCTTTCTTT. V usage is TRBV30 and J usage is TRBJ1-1; D gene ambiguous. Per the germline V gene, CDR1 is GTSNPN and CDR2 is SVGIG (reference sequence). This CDR3 is 12 amino acids long. Trimming took 3 bases from V and 7 from J, leaving 12 bases between them.

The rearrangement links TRBV4-1 to TRBJ1-6; the D gene is possibly TRBD1 (6 bases). With 0 bases removed from V and 9 bases from J, the gap between germline ends came to 15 bases. From germline, CDR1 is MGHRA and CDR2 YSYEKL. CDR3 size: 16 residues. CDR3 in amino acids: CASSQDWLQGSSPLHF. The CDR3 region has the DNA TGCGCCAGCAGCCAAGATTGGTTGCAGGGGTCTTCACCCCTCCACTTT.